These 25 T cell receptor beta chains came from one sample sequenced in a study of T cells in Graves' hyperthyroidism and ophthalmopathy. Amplified TCR beta CDR3 regions came from RNA transcripts. Using the HTBI primer set, a first-round RT-PCR was run on the TCR CDR3. MiXCR, run by TCRdb on the multiplex PCR reads, gives a single entry per CDR3 protein. Found here are about 400,000 distinct CDR3 sequences, 15% to 19% of them singletons; the top ten hold roughly 26%. The specimen was blood. The receptors come from a woman younger than 30 with Graves' hyperthyroidism that later progressed to Graves' ophthalmopathy.

The V and J genes are TRBV20-1 and TRBJ2-1; 11 nucleotides line up with TRBD2. CDR1 is DFQATT and CDR2 is SNEGSKA in the germline V gene (reference sequence). The trim removed 8 bases at V and 4 bases at J, leaving 7 bases unmatched. There are 14 residues in the CDR3. The CDR3 region has the DNA TGCAGTCCTTACTCTAGCGGGAGGTACAATGAGCAGTTCTTC. This codes for CSPYSSGRYNEQFF.

This clonotype was recorded many times. The rearrangement uses TRBV11-2 and TRBJ1-1; D gene unclear. This CDR3 spans 12 amino acids. The V gene's germline CDR1 is SGHAT and CDR2 FQNNGV. V lost 1 base to trimming and J lost 12 bases, with 12 bases between them. CDR3 sequence reads: CASSLAALEPFF. In DNA form, the CDR3 reads TGTGCCAGCAGCTTAGCAGCCCTTGAGCCTTTCTTT.

The rearrangement joins TRBV9 to TRBJ2-5, with D possibly being TRBD1 (5 bases). Germline assignment: CDR1 SGDLS and CDR2 YYNGEE. The CDR3 runs to 12 residues. Trimming took off 3 bases at V and 7 bases at J, with 10 bases between the two ends. The CDR3, as DNA: TGTGCCAGCAGCGCCCCTAGGGGGACCCAGTACTTC. Encoded protein: CASSAPRGTQYF.

V usage is TRBV7-6 and J usage is TRBJ1-1; weak D call: TRBD1 (6 bases). The CDR3 is 15 amino acids. The germline CDR1 and CDR2 sequences are SGHVS and FNYEAQ. The V gene lost 3 bases and the J gene lost 5 bases, with 16 bases spanning the gap. The CDR3 protein is CASSLGGGAETEAFF. The CDR3 region has the DNA TGTGCCAGCAGCTTGGGGGGGGGCGCGGAGACTGAAGCTTTCTTT.

This clonotype was picked up a small number of times. CDR3 in amino acids: CSARDGAANYGYTF. As DNA, the CDR3 is TGCAGTGCTAGAGATGGGGCGGCTAACTATGGCTACACCTTC. This chain connects TRBV20-1 to TRBJ1-2; perhaps TRBD1 as D (5 bases). From germline, CDR1 is DFQATT and CDR2 SNEGSKA (reference sequence). This CDR3 is 14 amino acids long. Trimming removed 0 bases at V and 0 bases at J, with 8 bases between.

In its sample, this clonotype was seen many times. The chain carries TRBV28 and TRBJ2-3, with TRBD2 matching over 11 bases. J lost 2 bases, V lost 8 bases, and 21 bases had no gene match. The CDR3 contains 20 residues. CDR1 and CDR2 (germline): MDHEN, SYDVKM. The DNA for the CDR3 is TGTGCCAGCTGTACTATTCTTATCGGGACTAGCGGAGATTACACAGATACGCAGTATTTT. Residues: CASCTILIGTSGDYTDTQYF.

The chain combines TRBV6-1 with TRBJ2-7, with 8 bases that match TRBD2. Trimming at V came to 6 bases and at J to 3 bases, leaving 10 bases not matched to a gene. In germline, CDR1 is MNHNS, CDR2 SASEGT. The CDR3 has 15 residues. This CDR3 reads CASSGGDTRNYEQYF. CDR3 coding DNA: TGTGCCAGCAGCGGGGGGGACACGAGAAACTACGAGCAGTACTTC.

The chain couples TRBV20-1 to TRBJ2-7, with D possibly TRBD1 on 6 matching bases. CDR3 length equals 13 residues. Germline V gives CDR1 DFQATT, CDR2 SNEGSKA (reference sequence). Trimming stripped 1 base from V and 4 bases from J, with 11 bases between. Here the CDR3 DNA reads TGCAGTGCTAGAGGACAGGTGAGGTACGAGCAGTACTTC. Encoded protein: CSARGQVRYEQYF.

This clonotype was seen a handful of times. V usage is TRBV6-2 or TRBV6-3 and J usage is TRBJ2-1; 14 bases match TRBD2. This CDR3 has 19 residues. The germline V gene has CDR1 MNHEY and CDR2 SVGEGT. With V trimmed by 5 bases and J by 5 bases, 14 bases remained unmatched. CDR3 nucleotide sequence: TGTGCCAGCAGTCTGCCGGGACTAGCGGGAGTACTCCTGCACAATGAGCAGTTCTTC. Protein product: CASSLPGLAGVLLHNEQFF.

This clonotype was recorded at least ten times. The rearrangement uses TRBV2 and TRBJ2-5; maybe TRBD2 (5 bases). CDR1 and CDR2 (germline): SNHLY, FYNNEI. The CDR3 consists of 15 residues. V was pared by 2 bases and J by 5 bases, with 15 bases between. CDR3 region: CASSEMGHSEETQYF. In nucleotides, the CDR3 is TGTGCCAGCAGTGAAATGGGTCATAGCGAGGAGACCCAGTACTTC.

This clonotype was detected many times. A much larger clone is a single base away; this may be a read error. This chain connects TRBV28 to TRBJ1-5; D remains ambiguous. The CDR3 is 14 amino acids. The germline gives CDR1 MDHEN, CDR2 SYDVKM. Trimming removed 7 bases at V and 11 bases at J, with 21 bases between. The CDR3, as DNA: TGTGCCAGCAACGCTCCGGACGGCGATCGAGCCCAGCATTTT. Protein sequence: CASNAPDGDRAQHF.

This clonotype was counted a few times. This chain joins TRBV28 and TRBJ2-3, with 16 positions matching TRBD2. Germline V gives CDR1 MDHEN, CDR2 SYDVKM. CDR3 length: 15 residues. Trimming cost V 8 bases and J 6 bases; bases outside gene matches: 5. CDR3 amino acids: CASGGLAGGRDTQYF. The CDR3 bases are TGTGCCAGCGGGGGACTAGCGGGAGGGAGGGATACGCAGTATTTT.

The chain uses TRBV30 and TRBJ2-3; 9 positions match TRBD2. The junction had 13 bases not matched to a gene; V was cut back by 4 bases and J by 5 bases. Germline CDR1 GTSNPN, CDR2 SVGIG (reference sequence). This CDR3 spans 16 amino acids. The CDR3 DNA follows: TGTGCCTGGATGACTCGTGGCGGGAGGGCCCAAGATACGCAGTATTTT. Translated, it gives CAWMTRGGRAQDTQYF.

This clonotype has at least ten counts. The rearrangement uses TRBV28 and TRBJ2-2; possible D gene TRBD2, 7 bases. CDR3 length: 17 residues. The germline gives CDR1 MDHEN, CDR2 SYDVKM. V was cut by 7 bases and J by 1 base, with 19 bases left in between. The CDR3 coding sequence is TGTGCCAGCACTACTCGTGGGGGCGGGAGGAACACCGGGGAGCTGTTTTTT. This gives the protein CASTTRGGGRNTGELFF. The full variable domain, its missing parts supplied by reference TRBV28 and TRBJ2-2, is DVKVTQSSRYLVKRTGEKVFLECVQDMDHENMFWYRQDPGLGLRLIYFSYDVKMKEKGDIPEGYSVSREKKERFSLILESASTNQTSMYLCASTTRGGGRNTGELFFGEGSRLTVL.

This chain connects TRBV5-4 to TRBJ2-2; 13 bases align to TRBD2. V shed 5 bases and J 9 bases; nucleotides not matched to a gene: 7. CDR1 and CDR2 (germline): SGHNT, YYREEE (reference sequence). CDR3 length: 15 residues. CDR3 sequence: CASRSGTSGTRELFF. In DNA, the CDR3 is TGTGCCAGCAGGTCCGGGACTAGCGGGACCCGGGAGCTGTTTTTT. The full variable domain, rest sourced from reference TRBV5-4 and TRBJ2-2, is ETGVTQSPTHLIKTRGQQVTLRCSSQSGHNTVSWYQQALGQGPQFIFQYYREEENGRGNFPPRFSGLQFPNYSSELNVNALELDDSALYLCASRSGTSGTRELFFGEGSRLTVL.

This clonotype was picked up many times. The chain combines TRBV7-9 with TRBJ1-5; D is uncertain. The V gene lost 4 bases and the J gene lost 3 bases, with 16 bases spanning the gap. Germline CDR1 SEHNR, CDR2 FQNEAQ (reference sequence). This CDR3 is 16 amino acids long. CDR3 residues: CASSSEQHSPNQPQHF. For the CDR3, the DNA is TGTGCCAGCAGCTCTGAACAGCATTCCCCCAATCAGCCCCAGCATTTT.

There are a few counts of this clonotype. The chain uses TRBV6-2 or TRBV6-3 and TRBJ1-5; D possibly corresponds to TRBD1 (6 bases). Germline V CDR1 and CDR2: MNHEY, SVGEGT. Trimming took 0 bases from V and 4 from J, leaving 19 bases between them. This CDR3 is 18 amino acids long. The CDR3 region has the DNA TGTGCCAGCAGTTACTCGAGAAGCGACAGGCAGCTAAATCAGCCCCAGCATTTT. Translated, it gives CASSYSRSDRQLNQPQHF.

This clonotype has at least ten counts. The gene calls are TRBV28 and TRBJ1-2; 7 bases map to TRBD1. Germline V gene lookup returns CDR1 MDHEN and CDR2 SYDVKM. Trimming removed 5 bases from V and 8 bases from J; junction bases left unmatched: 5. CDR3 length equals 12 residues. The CDR3: CASSPYRGGYTF. In DNA, the CDR3 is TGTGCCAGCAGTCCCTACAGGGGAGGCTACACCTTC.

The table lists this clonotype with many counts. The J gene is TRBJ1-3, the V gene TRBV12-3 or TRBV12-4, with D hard to call. V lost 5 bases to trimming and J lost 0 bases, with 5 bases between them. The CDR3 runs to 13 residues. The CDR3 loop is CASSTASGNTIYF. Written as DNA, the CDR3 is TGTGCCAGCAGTACAGCCTCTGGAAACACCATATATTTT.

The genes are TRBV9 and TRBJ2-1; 7 bases map to TRBD2. The CDR3 has 22 amino acids. Germline values: CDR1 SGDLS, CDR2 YYNGEE. V was clipped by 4 bases and J by 3 bases; unmatched bases: 28. The chain's CDR3 is CASSPAFWASLYMASGYNEQFF. The CDR3 DNA sequence: TGTGCCAGCAGCCCGGCGTTTTGGGCAAGTCTCTATATGGCTAGCGGCTACAATGAGCAGTTCTTC.

About this clonotype itself: A clone one base away is much larger, so this may be a read error. The genes are TRBV20-1 and TRBJ1-2; a possible D gene is TRBD1 (5 bases). The CDR3 runs 11 residues. Looked up from germline, CDR1 is DFQATT and CDR2 is SNEGSKA (reference sequence). The CDR3 protein is CGARGETGYTF. CDR3 DNA sequence: TGCGGTGCTAGAGGGGAAACCGGCTACACCTTC.

This clonotype occurred a few times. The V and J genes are TRBV27 and TRBJ2-4; D call uncertain. Germline assignment: CDR1 MNHEY and CDR2 SMNVEV (reference sequence). Trimming pared 6 bases from V and 7 bases from J, leaving 7 bases between. The CDR3 has 11 amino acids. The CDR3 region has the DNA TGTGCCAGCAGCCTGGGCAACATTCAGTACTTC. This gives the protein CASSLGNIQYF.

This clonotype showed up many times. The chain combines TRBV27 with TRBJ1-2; D unclear. Germline V CDR1 and CDR2: MNHEY, SMNVEV (reference sequence). V was trimmed by 5 bases and J by 8 bases, leaving 15 bases between them. This CDR3 region has 13 residues. The DNA for the CDR3 is TGTGCCAGCAGTCTACGGTTCTCTGAGGGCTACACCTTC. As protein: CASSLRFSEGYTF.

The chain recombines TRBV12-3 or TRBV12-4 with TRBJ2-3; D is uncertain. V lost 5 bases to trimming and J lost 4 bases, with 10 bases between them. The CDR3 consists of 13 residues. CDR3 sequence: CASSDGPSDTQYF. The CDR3, as DNA: TGTGCCAGCAGTGATGGACCCTCAGATACGCAGTATTTT.

The V call is TRBV5-6, the J call TRBJ1-2, with no clear D. Trimming left V 5 bases short and J 0 bases short, with 14 bases between. The length of the CDR3 is 15 residues. In germline, CDR1 is SGHDT, CDR2 YYEEEE. DNA of the CDR3: TGTGCCAGCAGTCTGGGATTCTTAGCTAACTATGGCTACACCTTC. Its translation: CASSLGFLANYGYTF.